The present entry profiles one TCR beta chain with its context. This clonotype was counted ten times or more. There is no known antigen for this receptor. Per-nucleotide qualities are absent, and no much larger clonotype sits a single base away. A distance of 6 bases separates the germline ends of V and J, which lose 1 base and 0 bases respectively. For CDR1 and CDR2, the germline V gene (reference sequence) lists LNHNV and YYDKDF. The cysteine opens and the phenylalanine closes a CDR3 of 14 amino acids. Only the CDR3 portion is preserved as DNA: 42 bases, with reading frame beginning at the first base. Library prep was done by 5' RACE. TCRdb records NextSeq 500 as the sequencer. The TCR library protocol attached unique molecular identifiers to individual cDNA molecules to correct for sequencing error and PCR bias. Sequencing covered both TCR alpha and beta chains, and within each sample the abundances of alpha and beta sequences were tightly co-correlated. From the authors' description of their analysis: V gene, J gene and CDR3 annotation of TCR sequences was performed with Decombinator V4. TCRs were defined as expanded if a significant change between any two time points was detected under a Poisson model with p below 0.0001. TCR abundances were normalised to the total number of TCRs sequenced in each sample and reported as counts per million. TRAV1-2 paired with TRAJ12, TRAJ20 or TRAJ33 defined MAIT TCRs, while TRAV10 paired with TRAJ18 defined iNKT TCRs. VDJdb, accessed 1 November 2021, was searched for CMV, EBV and SARS-CoV-2 annotated TCRs, with TCRs annotated for multiple antigens excluded. The raw public reads went through TCRdb reprocessing: fastp at Q25, MiXCR clone calling, in-frame beta chains kept. Every entry covers one CDR3 protein and lists the most common genes and DNA from its rows. TCRdb, not the original authors, processed these V and J calls. This sample is represented by about 17,000 distinct CDR3 sequences; 4.5% to 6% of them were singletons. The ten largest make up approximately 6.6% of the sample.

This sample was taken from a study of early T cells in non-severe SARS-CoV-2 infection (dated by TCRdb to the early 2020s). Study-wide context: Bulk RNA from unsorted whole blood was used for TCR sequencing, so alpha and beta chains could not be paired. Overall study outcomes, separate from this receptor: VDJdb matching was skewed toward anti-spike CD8 responses, so virus-specific expansions were likely underestimated and private and CD4 specificities were missed.

The study was a case-control design nested within a healthcare worker cohort in London, UK, with weekly nasopharyngeal swab PCR tests and blood sampling. Between 23 and 31 March 2020, the week of the UK lockdown, healthcare workers were enrolled and then followed up weekly for as long as 16 weeks. Sequences were derived from whole blood, sampled at baseline. Recombination joined TRBV15 with TRBJ1-1; the D gene cannot be resolved reliably. The TCR originated in an adult who was a healthcare worker with PCR-confirmed SARS-CoV-2 infection or an uninfected control (not recorded which). The DNA is TGTGCCACCAGCAGAGGGACTGTGAACACTGAAGCTTTCTTT. Its product reads: CATSRGTVNTEAFF.